One T cell receptor (beta chain) is described in this entry. The entry originates in a study of T cell repertoires in cytomegalovirus infection. The CDR3 consists of 13 residues. J lost 11 bases, V lost 4 bases, and 8 bases had no gene match. Germline CDR1 reads SGHTA; CDR2 reads FQGTGA. TCRdb reprocessed the reads with MiXCR, giving one entry per CDR3 protein. Among nearly 450,000 distinct CDR3 sequences listed, approximately 31% were seen once. This TCR came from a human donor in good health (CMV status not recorded). Some clones in this sample may be carry-over from other donors' samples. The sequenced sample was PBMCs. V and J are TRBV7-3 and TRBJ2-1, with 7 bases lining up with TRBD1. The CDR3 protein is CASSSEGGRKQFF. CDR3 bases: TGTGCCAGCAGCTCCGAAGGGGGCCGGAAGCAGTTCTTC.